The rows below give T cell receptor beta chains drawn from one sample of a study of shared clonotypes between healthy human individuals. Assay used: immunoSEQ multiplex PCR; TCRdb lists only in-frame clones, some missing. The sample lists 450,000 to 600,000 clones, around 79% occurring once. The sample consisted of PBMCs. The receptors derive from a woman between 35 and 50 years old in good health. Some clones in this sample may be carry-over from other donors' samples. CDR3s leave out the opening cysteine and the closing phenylalanine or tryptophan. Clone size is given for some rows only: seen once, a few or many times, or a class if the clone is expanded.

>NA|TRBV15
ATSRGTSGRSGEQY
>NA|TRBV28
ASSLSQGPTYEQY
>NA|TRBV5-4
ASSLDPARAENTIY
>few|TRBV2
ASSAHEQPQH
>few|TRBV27
ASSLQQRGNFYEQY
>NA|TRBV19
ASSITGASGELF
>NA|TRBV28
ASSWRNQPQH
>once|TRBV6-1
ASSDLAATPQF
>NA|TRBV2
AAVAEGSGSSYNEQF
>NA|TRBV19
ASSSVAAVQY
>NA|TRBV30
AWSNYNEQF
>few|TRBV4-1
ASSQDYHLPTGEQY
>once|TRBV14
ASRGGLASDTQY
>NA|TRBV7-5
VRSLPASANEQY
>NA|TRBV18
ASSSELAGLNEQF
>few|TRBV4-1
ASSQGGLAGHSYNEQF
>NA|TRBV5-6
ASSVTGGDQPQH
>NA|TRBV28
ASSTSGRRILSSYNEQF
>NA|TRBV4-2
ASSQEGGRDTGELF
>NA|TRBV6-1
ASSEQSSLYSYEQY
>NA|TRBV30
AWSSDRGLGLQH
>NA|TRBV27
ASSYPCGSGTHEQY
>NA|TRBV15
ATSRDLDRPYSNQPQH
>NA|TRBV13
ASSLRGQGAGGYT
>few|TRBV5-1
ASSLVGGTNTGELF
>NA|TRBV18
ASSPTAQGELF
>NA|TRBV7-6
ASSLAGSYEQY
>NA|TRBV19
ASIRTSGKSGELF
>NA|TRBV30
AWTDRATGELF
>NA|TRBV12-5
ASASPGTETQY
>NA|TRBV4-3
ASSQETGPGANVLT
>few|TRBV2
ASKGTFQPQH
>once|TRBV6-1
ASSEGAANEKLF
>NA|TRBV9
ASSAGYGGGEKLF
>NA|TRBV7-3
ASGRAYGYT
>NA|TRBV6-5
ASSYSTARTDTQY
>NA|TRBV10-3
AISVPGQGASYEQY
>NA|TRBV6-1
ASSLDGTGNEKLF
>NA|TRBV9
ASSYLITDTQY
>many|TRBV19
ASRRTGNSNQPQH
>NA|TRBV6-1
ASSPQQVLSYEQY
>NA|TRBV30
AWNLKGAHGYGYT
>NA|TRBV11-1
ASSDPDLAGVYEQY
>NA|TRBV9
ASSPPGQNSGNTIY
>few|TRBV2
ASSRSGQPNYGYT
>once|TRBV27
ASSPGMAQSGTDTQY
>NA|TRBV27
ASSIPGLAGGWDKNIQY
>once|TRBV7-6
ASSLVREGTQY
>NA|TRBV11-2
ASSRAGSYTGELF
>NA|TRBV7-3
ASSLTSGNNEQF
>NA|TRBV28
ASSFPHPGQGGPQPQH
>few|TRBV4-2
ASSPHWQPQH
>NA|TRBV19
ASSPLGSGGTYEQY
>NA|TRBV5-6
ASSTAIRSGELF
>NA|TRBV12-1
ASSAGGTSGRAEGEQY
>NA|TRBV18
ASSRSGGADYGYT